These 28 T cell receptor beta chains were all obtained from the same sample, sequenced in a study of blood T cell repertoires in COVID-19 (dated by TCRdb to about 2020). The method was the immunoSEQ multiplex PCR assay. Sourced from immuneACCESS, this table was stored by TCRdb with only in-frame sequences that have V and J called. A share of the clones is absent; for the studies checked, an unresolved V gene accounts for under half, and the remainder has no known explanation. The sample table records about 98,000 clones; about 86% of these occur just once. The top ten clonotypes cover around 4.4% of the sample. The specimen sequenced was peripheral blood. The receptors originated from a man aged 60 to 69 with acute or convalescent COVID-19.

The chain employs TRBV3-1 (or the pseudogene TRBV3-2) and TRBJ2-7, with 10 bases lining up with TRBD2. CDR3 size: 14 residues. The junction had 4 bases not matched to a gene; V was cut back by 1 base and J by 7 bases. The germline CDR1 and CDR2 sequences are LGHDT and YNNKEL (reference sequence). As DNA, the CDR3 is TGTGCCAGCAGCCAAGGTCTAGCGGGAGAGGAGCAGTACGTC. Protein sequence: CASSQGLAGEEQYV.

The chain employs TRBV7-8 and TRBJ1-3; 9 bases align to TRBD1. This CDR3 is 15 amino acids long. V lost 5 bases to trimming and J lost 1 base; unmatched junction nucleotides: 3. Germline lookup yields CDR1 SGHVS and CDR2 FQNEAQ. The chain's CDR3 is CASSPGTGSGNTIYF. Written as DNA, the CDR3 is TGTGCCAGCAGCCCCGGGACAGGGTCTGGAAACACCATATATTTT.

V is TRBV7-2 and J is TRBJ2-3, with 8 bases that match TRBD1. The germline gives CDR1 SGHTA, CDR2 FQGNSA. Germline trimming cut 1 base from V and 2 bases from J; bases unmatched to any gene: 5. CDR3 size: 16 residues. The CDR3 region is CASSLETGAITDTQYF. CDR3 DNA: TGTGCCAGCAGCTTAGAGACAGGGGCGATCACAGATACGCAGTATTTT.

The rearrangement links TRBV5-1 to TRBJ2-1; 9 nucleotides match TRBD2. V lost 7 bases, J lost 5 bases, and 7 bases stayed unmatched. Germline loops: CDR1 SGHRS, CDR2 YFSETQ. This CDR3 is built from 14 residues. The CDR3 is CASCWTSDNNEQFF. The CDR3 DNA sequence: TGCGCCAGCTGTTGGACTAGCGACAACAATGAGCAGTTCTTC.

The DNA of the CDR3 is TGTGCCAGCAGCTTGCGTAGAGCAGAGGGAAATGGGCTTGATTTTTTT. Its translation: CASSLRRAEGNGLDFF. The V and J genes are TRBV5-6 and TRBJ1-4, with D uncertain. From germline, CDR1 is SGHDT and CDR2 YYEEEE. With 1 base removed from V and 17 bases from J, the gap between germline ends came to 27 bases. This CDR3 comprises 16 residues.

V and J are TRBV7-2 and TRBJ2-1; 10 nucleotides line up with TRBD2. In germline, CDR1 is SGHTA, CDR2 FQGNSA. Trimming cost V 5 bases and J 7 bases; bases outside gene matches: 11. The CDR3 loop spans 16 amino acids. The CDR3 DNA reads TGTGCCAGCAGCATCCAATCTAGCGGGAGCTGGAATGAGCAGTTCTTC. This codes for CASSIQSSGSWNEQFF.

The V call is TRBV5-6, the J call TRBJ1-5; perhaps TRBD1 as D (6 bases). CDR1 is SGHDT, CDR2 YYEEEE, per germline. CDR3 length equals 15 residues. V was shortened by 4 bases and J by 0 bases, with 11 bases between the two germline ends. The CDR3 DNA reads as TGTGCCAGCAGCAGGGGGGGTTATAGCAATCAGCCCCAGCATTTT. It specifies CASSRGGYSNQPQHF.

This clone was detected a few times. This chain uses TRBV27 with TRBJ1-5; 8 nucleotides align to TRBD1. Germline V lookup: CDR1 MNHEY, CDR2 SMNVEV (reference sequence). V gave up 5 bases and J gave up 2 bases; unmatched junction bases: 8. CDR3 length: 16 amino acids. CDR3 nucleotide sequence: TGTGCCAGCAGTCTAAACGGACAGGGCGGCAATCAGCCCCAGCATTTT. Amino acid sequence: CASSLNGQGGNQPQHF.

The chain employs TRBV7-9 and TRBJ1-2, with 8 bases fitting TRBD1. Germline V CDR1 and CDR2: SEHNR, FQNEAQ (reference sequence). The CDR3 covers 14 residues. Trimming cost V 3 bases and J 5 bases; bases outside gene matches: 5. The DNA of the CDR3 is TGTGCCAGCAGCTTTGACGGACAGGGTTATGGCTACACCTTC. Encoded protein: CASSFDGQGYGYTF.

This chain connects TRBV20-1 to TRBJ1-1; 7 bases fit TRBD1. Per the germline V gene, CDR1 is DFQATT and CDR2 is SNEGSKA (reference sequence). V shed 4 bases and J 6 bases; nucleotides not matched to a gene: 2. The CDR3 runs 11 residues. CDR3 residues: CSAKQGPEAFF. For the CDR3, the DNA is TGCAGTGCTAAACAGGGGCCTGAAGCTTTCTTT.

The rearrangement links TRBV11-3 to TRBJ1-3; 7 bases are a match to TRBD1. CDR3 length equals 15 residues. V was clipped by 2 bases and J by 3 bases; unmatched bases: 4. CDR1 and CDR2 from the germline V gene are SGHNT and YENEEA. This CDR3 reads CASSLRQGGGNTIYF. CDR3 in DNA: TGTGCCAGCAGCTTACGACAGGGAGGTGGAAACACCATATATTTT.

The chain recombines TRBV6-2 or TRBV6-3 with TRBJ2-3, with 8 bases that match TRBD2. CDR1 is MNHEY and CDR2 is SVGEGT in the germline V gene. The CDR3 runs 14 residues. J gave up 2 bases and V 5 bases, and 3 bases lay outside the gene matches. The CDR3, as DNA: TGTGCCAGCAGTCAGGGACTAGACACAGATACGCAGTATTTT. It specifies CASSQGLDTDTQYF.

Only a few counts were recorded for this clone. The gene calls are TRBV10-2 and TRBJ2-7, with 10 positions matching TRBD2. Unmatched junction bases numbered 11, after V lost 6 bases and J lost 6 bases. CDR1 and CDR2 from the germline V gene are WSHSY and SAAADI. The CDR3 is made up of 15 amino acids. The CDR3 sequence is CASRQQGTSDSEQYF. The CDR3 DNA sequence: TGCGCCAGCAGGCAGCAGGGGACTAGCGATAGCGAGCAGTACTTC.

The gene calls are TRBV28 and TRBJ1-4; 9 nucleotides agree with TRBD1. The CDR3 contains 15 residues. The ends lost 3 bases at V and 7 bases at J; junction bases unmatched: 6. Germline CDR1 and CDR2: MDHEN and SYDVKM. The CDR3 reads CASSFPGQGSEKLFF. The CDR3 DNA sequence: TGTGCCAGCAGTTTTCCGGGACAGGGTAGTGAAAAACTGTTTTTT.

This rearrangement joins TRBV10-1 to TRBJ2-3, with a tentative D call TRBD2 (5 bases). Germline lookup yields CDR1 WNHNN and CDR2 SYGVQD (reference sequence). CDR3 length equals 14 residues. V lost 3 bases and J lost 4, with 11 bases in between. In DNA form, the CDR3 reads TGCGCCAGCAGTGAAGGTGGGAGCCCAGATACGCAGTATTTT. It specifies CASSEGGSPDTQYF.

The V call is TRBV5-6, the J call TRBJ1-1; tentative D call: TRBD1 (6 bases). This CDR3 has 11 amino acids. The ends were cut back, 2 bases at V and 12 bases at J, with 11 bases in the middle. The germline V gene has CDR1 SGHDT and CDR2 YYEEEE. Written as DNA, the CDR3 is TGTGCCAGCAGCTTAGGACAGCAAACTTTCTTT. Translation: CASSLGQQTFF.

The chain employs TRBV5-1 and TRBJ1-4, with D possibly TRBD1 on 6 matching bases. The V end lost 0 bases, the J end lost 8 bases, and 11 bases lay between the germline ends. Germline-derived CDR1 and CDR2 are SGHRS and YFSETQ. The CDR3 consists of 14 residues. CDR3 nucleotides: TGCGCCAGCAGCTTGGATGGAGGACAGGAAAAACTGTTTTTT. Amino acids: CASSLDGGQEKLFF.

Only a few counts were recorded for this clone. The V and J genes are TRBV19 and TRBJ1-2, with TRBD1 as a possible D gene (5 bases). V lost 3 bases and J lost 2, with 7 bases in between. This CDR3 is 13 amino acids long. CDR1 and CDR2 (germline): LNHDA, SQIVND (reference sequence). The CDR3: CASSIAGNYGYTF. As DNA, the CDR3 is TGTGCCAGTAGTATTGCAGGGAACTATGGCTACACCTTC.

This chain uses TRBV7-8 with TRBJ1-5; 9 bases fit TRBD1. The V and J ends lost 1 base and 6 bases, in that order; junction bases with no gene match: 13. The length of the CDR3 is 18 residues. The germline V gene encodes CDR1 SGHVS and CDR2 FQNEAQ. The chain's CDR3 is CASSLGGLQGARGQPQHF. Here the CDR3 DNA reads TGTGCCAGCAGCTTAGGCGGTTTACAGGGGGCGCGGGGTCAGCCCCAGCATTTT.

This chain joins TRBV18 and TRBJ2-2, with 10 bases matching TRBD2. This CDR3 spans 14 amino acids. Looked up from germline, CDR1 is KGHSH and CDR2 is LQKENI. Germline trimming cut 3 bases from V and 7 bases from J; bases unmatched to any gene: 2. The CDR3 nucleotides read TGTGCCAGCTCACCTCGACTAGCGGGCGGGGAGCTGTTTTTT. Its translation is CASSPRLAGGELFF.

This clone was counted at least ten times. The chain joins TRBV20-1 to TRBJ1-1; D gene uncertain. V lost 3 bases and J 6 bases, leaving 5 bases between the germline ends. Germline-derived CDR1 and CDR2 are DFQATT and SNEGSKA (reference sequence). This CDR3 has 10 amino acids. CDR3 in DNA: TGCAGTGCTAGGGCAGCTGAAGCTTTCTTT. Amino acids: CSARAAEAFF.

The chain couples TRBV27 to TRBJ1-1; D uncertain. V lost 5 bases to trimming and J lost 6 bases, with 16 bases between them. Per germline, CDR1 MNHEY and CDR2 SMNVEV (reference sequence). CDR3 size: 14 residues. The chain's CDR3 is CASSVGRQTPEAFF. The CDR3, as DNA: TGTGCCAGCAGTGTGGGCCGGCAGACCCCTGAAGCTTTCTTT.

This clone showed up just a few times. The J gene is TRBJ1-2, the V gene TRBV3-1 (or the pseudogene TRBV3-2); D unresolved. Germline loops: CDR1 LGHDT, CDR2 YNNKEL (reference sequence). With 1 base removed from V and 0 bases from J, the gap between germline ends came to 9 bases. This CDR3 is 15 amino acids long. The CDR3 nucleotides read TGTGCCAGCAGCCAAGCGGCAGGTCCTAACTATGGCTACACCTTC. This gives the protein CASSQAAGPNYGYTF.

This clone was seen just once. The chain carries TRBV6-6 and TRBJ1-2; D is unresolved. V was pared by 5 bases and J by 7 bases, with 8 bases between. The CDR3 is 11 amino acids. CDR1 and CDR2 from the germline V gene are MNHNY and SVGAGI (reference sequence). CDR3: CASSIPRGYTF. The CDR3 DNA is TGTGCCAGCAGTATCCCTCGTGGCTACACCTTC.

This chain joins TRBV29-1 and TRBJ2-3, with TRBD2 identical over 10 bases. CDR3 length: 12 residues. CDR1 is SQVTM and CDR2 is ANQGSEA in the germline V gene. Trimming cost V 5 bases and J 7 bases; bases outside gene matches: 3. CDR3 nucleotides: TGCAGCGTTCCAGCGGGAGGGAATACGCAGTATTTT. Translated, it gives CSVPAGGNTQYF.

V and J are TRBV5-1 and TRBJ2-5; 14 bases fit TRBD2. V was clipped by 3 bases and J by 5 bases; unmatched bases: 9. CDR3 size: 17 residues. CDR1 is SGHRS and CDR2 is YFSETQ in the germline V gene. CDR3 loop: CASSSGLAGVLQETQYF. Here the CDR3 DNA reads TGCGCCAGCAGCTCGGGACTAGCGGGAGTGTTGCAGGAGACCCAGTACTTC. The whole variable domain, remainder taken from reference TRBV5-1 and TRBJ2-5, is KAGVTQTPRYLIKTRGQQVTLSCSPISGHRSVSWYQQTPGQGLQFLFEYFSETQRNKGNFPGRFSGRQFSNSRSEMNVSTLELGDSALYLCASSSGLAGVLQETQYFGPGTRLLVL.

The CDR3 DNA sequence: TGTGCCACCAGTGACCGGACAGCGAACACCGGGGAGCTGTTTTTT. This encodes CATSDRTANTGELFF. This chain connects TRBV24-1 to TRBJ2-2; maybe TRBD1 (6 bases). This CDR3 spans 15 amino acids. Per the germline V gene, CDR1 is KGHDR and CDR2 is SFDVKD. V lost 4 bases and J lost 0, with 8 bases in between.

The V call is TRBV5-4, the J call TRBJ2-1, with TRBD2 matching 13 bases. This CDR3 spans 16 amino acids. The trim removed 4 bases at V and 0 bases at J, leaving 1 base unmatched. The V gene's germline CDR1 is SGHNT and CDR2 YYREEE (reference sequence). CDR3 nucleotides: TGTGCCAGCAGCAGACTAGCGGGAGGCTCCTACAATGAGCAGTTCTTC. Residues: CASSRLAGGSYNEQFF.